The next 10 T cell receptor beta chains were all read from a single sample in a study of CD8 T cells in Susac syndrome. Roughly 0.5 to 1 ug RNA was reverse transcribed with random hexamers. TCRdb redid the calling of the immunoSEQ multiplex PCR reads with MiXCR, one entry per CDR3 protein. The data show more than 150,000 distinct CDR3 sequences, under 95% seen once. The material sequenced was CD4+ T cells from PBMCs. The receptors here all came from a human donor in good health.

The genes are TRBV20-1 and TRBJ2-7; D might be TRBD2 (5 bases). Looked up from germline, CDR1 is DFQATT and CDR2 is SNEGSKA (reference sequence). This CDR3 has 16 residues. Trimming left V 1 base short and J 3 bases short, with 19 bases between. The CDR3: CSARVSPRGGLYEQYF. The CDR3 bases are TGCAGTGCTAGAGTTTCTCCGCGTGGAGGCCTCTACGAGCAGTACTTC.

The chain combines TRBV7-2 with TRBJ2-4; weak D call: TRBD2 (6 bases). V was shortened by 4 bases and J by 2 bases, with 15 bases between the two germline ends. The germline gives CDR1 SGHTA, CDR2 FQGNSA. The CDR3 sequence is 16 residues long. The chain's CDR3 is CASSSPGDLTKNIQYF. The CDR3 region has the DNA TGTGCCAGCAGCTCCCCGGGAGATCTGACCAAAAACATTCAGTACTTC.

The gene calls are TRBV6-2 or TRBV6-3 and TRBJ2-2; no definite D call. The CDR3 sequence is 17 residues long. V lost 4 bases, J lost 0 bases, and 15 bases lay in between. Per the germline V gene, CDR1 is MNHEY and CDR2 is SVGEGT. The CDR3 region has the DNA TGTGCCAGCAGTTCCGAGCAGGAGAACGCGAACACCGGGGAGCTGTTTTTT. Residues: CASSSEQENANTGELFF.

CDR3 residues: CAWSGKRDNQPQHF. In DNA form, the CDR3 reads TGTGCCTGGAGTGGTAAGAGAGACAATCAGCCCCAGCATTTT. This sequence joins TRBV30 and TRBJ1-5; D not resolved. The V end was cut by 1 base, the J end by 3 bases, with 10 bases between. The germline CDR1 and CDR2 sequences are GTSNPN and SVGIG (reference sequence). The CDR3 has 14 amino acids.

The rearrangement links TRBV5-1 to TRBJ2-6, with D perhaps TRBD2 (5 bases). This CDR3 has 17 amino acids. Trimming pared 4 bases from V and 0 bases from J, leaving 14 bases between. CDR1 SGHRS and CDR2 YFSETQ come from the germline V gene. The DNA of the CDR3 is TGCGCCAGCAGCCAAAGCGGCACCACCTCTGGGGCCAACGTCCTGACTTTC. Translated, it gives CASSQSGTTSGANVLTF.

The V and J genes are TRBV6-1 and TRBJ2-7; a possible D gene is TRBD2 (6 bases). V lost 7 bases, J lost 0 bases, and 13 bases lay in between. The CDR3 length is 14 residues. Per germline, CDR1 MNHNS and CDR2 SASEGT. The DNA for the CDR3 is TGTGCCAGCACCGAGCAGGGACTCTCCTACGAGCAGTACTTC. It is translated as CASTEQGLSYEQYF.

This chain links TRBV4-1 with TRBJ2-2; 9 nucleotides agree with TRBD1. The CDR3 is 15 amino acids. Germline loops: CDR1 MGHRA, CDR2 YSYEKL. V was clipped by 5 bases and J by 5 bases; unmatched bases: 6. The CDR3 protein is CASSAAGTGTGELFF. The CDR3 DNA reads TGCGCCAGCAGCGCAGCCGGGACAGGGACCGGGGAGCTGTTTTTT.

The J gene is TRBJ1-2, the V gene TRBV5-1; TRBD1 might be the D (5 bases). V was trimmed by 0 bases and J by 3 bases, leaving 9 bases between them. From germline, CDR1 is SGHRS and CDR2 YFSETQ. The CDR3 loop spans 14 amino acids. The CDR3 sequence is CASSLAEGDYGYTF. The CDR3, as DNA: TGCGCCAGCAGCTTGGCCGAAGGGGACTATGGCTACACCTTC.

The chain uses TRBV20-1 and TRBJ2-7; possibly TRBD2 for D (5 bases). Germline V gene sequence: CDR1 DFQATT, CDR2 SNEGSKA (reference sequence). Trimming cost V 6 bases and J 3 bases, with 15 bases left between them. The CDR3 is 13 amino acids. The CDR3 reads CSARSYRDYEQYF. The CDR3, as DNA: TGCAGTGCCAGATCTTATCGGGACTACGAGCAGTACTTC.

The chain is built from TRBV6-2 or TRBV6-3 and TRBJ2-7; no definite D call. The germline V gene has CDR1 MNHEY and CDR2 SVGEGT. The CDR3 totals 11 residues. The V gene lost 4 bases and the J gene lost 8 bases, with 9 bases spanning the gap. CDR3 region: CASSSTLKQYF. The CDR3, as DNA: TGTGCCAGCAGTTCCACCCTCAAGCAGTACTTC.